A selection of T cell receptor beta chains follows, all from one sample in a study of T cells after yellow fever vaccination. A single record per CDR3 protein comes from TCRdb applying MiXCR to the 5' RACE reads. This repertoire shows about 69,000 distinct CDR3 sequences, approximately 5.9% found once; its top ten account for less than 2.5%. Sample: CD4+ T cells sorted from PBMCs, taken roughly 15 days after the first yellow fever vaccination. These receptors all stem from a man aged 18 to 30 who received the YFV17D yellow fever vaccine. Each CDR3 is given with its conserved first and last residue. A D gene is named only where the DNA matches it firmly. Part of the rows lack a size; the others show once, few, many or a class for expanded clones.

>NA|many|TRBV7-2|TRBJ2-3
TGTGCCAGCAGCTTAGAGGGCGCCACAGATACGCAGTATTTT
CASSLEGATDTQYF
>TRBD2|few|TRBV4-2|TRBJ2-1
TGTGCCAGCAGCCAGGCCCCTCGGGGGGGCTTTAATGAGCAGTTCTTC
CASSQAPRGGFNEQFF
>NA|many|TRBV6-5|TRBJ1-1
TGTGCCAGCAGCTTAGATTCCGGGGTAGGCTTGAACACTGAAGCTTTCTTT
CASSLDSGVGLNTEAFF
>NA|many|TRBV5-4|TRBJ2-3
TGTGCCAGCAGCTCTGGAGGGAGCCCAGATACGCAGTATTTT
CASSSGGSPDTQYF
>NA|many|TRBV3-1|TRBJ1-1
TGTGCCAGCAGCCAAGAAAGGCAGGGCACTGAAGCTTTCTTT
CASSQERQGTEAFF
>NA|many|TRBV10-3|TRBJ1-1
TGTGCCATCTTCGGGGGGCCGATGAACACTGAAGCTTTCTTT
CAIFGGPMNTEAFF
>TRBD2|many|TRBV4-1|TRBJ2-1
TGCGCCAGCAGCCGAAACCGGGGGGACTCCTACAATGAGCAGTTCTTC
CASSRNRGDSYNEQFF
>NA|many|TRBV5-4|TRBJ2-5
TGTGCCAGCAGTTTTAGCTGGGGGGAGACCCAGTACTTC
CASSFSWGETQYF
>NA|NA|TRBV13|TRBJ2-1
TGTGCCAGCAGCTTCAGGCTGGGGTGGAAGGATGAGCAGTTCTTC
CASSFRLGWKDEQFF
>NA|many|TRBV6-5|TRBJ2-7
TGTGCCAGCAGTTACGATTGGGGCACTTCCTACGAGCAGTACTTC
CASSYDWGTSYEQYF
>NA|many|TRBV5-6|TRBJ2-6
TGTGCCAGCAGCCTTGCTTCGGCTGGGGCCAACGTCCTGACTTTC
CASSLASAGANVLTF
>TRBD1|many|TRBV28|TRBJ1-4
TGTGCCAGCAGTTCCGCGGGACAGGGGGTCCCAAATGAAAAACTGTTTTTT
CASSSAGQGVPNEKLFF
>NA|many|TRBV6-2/TRBV6-3|TRBJ2-3
TGTGCCAGCAGTTACCCCTCGGCAGATACGCAGTATTTT
CASSYPSADTQYF
>NA|many|TRBV19|TRBJ1-4
TGTGCCAGTAAGGAGGGGCGAAGACTGTTTTTT
CASKEGRRLFF
>NA|many|TRBV27|TRBJ2-1
TGTGCCAGCAGTCCCCGGGCGCACAATGAGCAGTTCTTC
CASSPRAHNEQFF
>NA|many|TRBV5-1|TRBJ2-3
TGCGCCAGCAGCTTGGCAGACAATCCAAGCACAGATACGCAGTATTTT
CASSLADNPSTDTQYF
>NA|many|TRBV20-1|TRBJ1-1
TGCAGTGTCCCGAGACGGGCCCTGGGGGAAGCTTTCTTT
CSVPRRALGEAFF
>TRBD1|many|TRBV6-1|TRBJ1-4
TGTGCCAGCAGTGACCCAAACAGGGGTGGGAACGAAAAACTGTTTTTT
CASSDPNRGGNEKLFF
>NA|many|TRBV7-2|TRBJ1-1
TGTGCCAGCAGCTTTGGAATCAACACTGAAGCTTTCTTT
CASSFGINTEAFF
>NA|many|TRBV6-1|TRBJ1-2
TGTGCCAGCAGAGAGACAGAGGGCTATGGCTACACCTTC
CASRETEGYGYTF
>TRBD1|many|TRBV7-9|TRBJ2-3
TGTGCCAGCAGCTTAAGGCCCCGGACAGGGGACCTCTCTAGCACAGATACGCAGTATTTT
CASSLRPRTGDLSSTDTQYF
>TRBD1|many|TRBV5-1|TRBJ1-6
TGCGCCAGCAGCTTGGCAGGGGGCAGAAATTCACCCCTCCACTTT
CASSLAGGRNSPLHF
>TRBD1|many|TRBV7-9|TRBJ2-1
TGTGCCAGCAGCCGGGGACAGGGGAATGAGCAGTTCTTC
CASSRGQGNEQFF
>NA|many|TRBV7-2|TRBJ1-4
TGTGCCAGCAGCCCAAACGGTGCAACTAATGAAAAACTGTTTTTT
CASSPNGATNEKLFF
>NA|many|TRBV4-2|TRBJ1-1
TGTGCCAGCAGCCAAGTATGGACGAACACTGAAGCTTTCTTT
CASSQVWTNTEAFF
>TRBD2|many|TRBV4-3|TRBJ2-3
TGCGCCAGCAGCCAAGATCCGGGGGGGCCAGATACGCAGTATTTT
CASSQDPGGPDTQYF
>NA|many|TRBV5-5|TRBJ2-1
TGTGCCAGCAGTTTACACACTGGGACCGTTGAGCAGTTCTTC
CASSLHTGTVEQFF
>TRBD1|NA|TRBV10-1|TRBJ2-7
TGCGCCAGCAGCACCGGGACAGGGGGCTACGAGCAGTACTTC
CASSTGTGGYEQYF
>NA|many|TRBV4-2|TRBJ2-5
TGTGCCAGCAGCCAAACCCCTGGGGGCTTCCAAGAGACCCAGTACTTC
CASSQTPGGFQETQYF
>NA|many|TRBV6-2/TRBV6-3|TRBJ2-5
TGTGCCAGCAGTTACCAGGAGCTAGAGACCCAGTACTTC
CASSYQELETQYF
>NA|NA|TRBV7-3|TRBJ2-1
TGTGCCAGCAGCTTAAACCCAAGAGGGGACTACAATGAGCAGTTCTTC
CASSLNPRGDYNEQFF
>NA|many|TRBV12-3/TRBV12-4|TRBJ1-1
TGTGCCAGCGGGGTGGCAGAGCACACTGAAGCTTTCTTT
CASGVAEHTEAFF
>TRBD1|many|TRBV20-1|TRBJ1-1
TGCAGTGCTAGAGTGGGACAGGTTAGGACTGAAGCTTTCTTT
CSARVGQVRTEAFF
>NA|many|TRBV20-1|TRBJ1-1
TGCAGTGCAGGGGCCGAAGCTTTCTTT
CSAGAEAFF
>NA|many|TRBV18|TRBJ2-7
TGTGCCAGCTCACCACCGGGCGCGAACGAGCAGTACTTC
CASSPPGANEQYF
>NA|many|TRBV5-1|TRBJ2-3
TGCGCCAGCAGTTTGGGAGGGGGTCCCGATACGCAGTATTTT
CASSLGGGPDTQYF
>TRBD2|many|TRBV12-3/TRBV12-4|TRBJ2-3
TGTGCCAGCAGCCCCGGTCCGGGGGGGGACACAGATACGCAGTATTTT
CASSPGPGGDTDTQYF
>NA|many|TRBV25-1|TRBJ1-2
TGTGCCAGCAGTGAGGTAGACGACTATGGCTACACCTTC
CASSEVDDYGYTF
>NA|many|TRBV7-3|TRBJ2-7
TGTGCCAGCACCCAGGAGGTGGAGATTTCGAGCTCCTACGAGCAGTACTTC
CASTQEVEISSSYEQYF
>TRBD1|many|TRBV6-1|TRBJ2-2
TGTGCCAGCAGTGGACAGGGTTGGACCGGGGAGCTGTTTTTT
CASSGQGWTGELFF
>NA|medium-sized|TRBV29-1|TRBJ2-2
TGCAGCGTTGAAGATTGGGGTTCTGAGGATTCCACCGGGGAGCTGTTTTTT
CSVEDWGSEDSTGELFF
>NA|many|TRBV5-1|TRBJ2-3
TGCGCCGCGAAAGGGGGGACCACAGATACGCAGTATTTT
CAAKGGTTDTQYF
>TRBD1|many|TRBV24-1|TRBJ2-1
TGTGCCACCAGTGATCCCTCGGGCAGGGGGCTAGGAAATGAGCAGTTCTTC
CATSDPSGRGLGNEQFF
>NA|many|TRBV18|TRBJ2-3
TGTGCCAGCTCACTTACGACAGGTCGGGATACGCAGTATTTT
CASSLTTGRDTQYF
>NA|many|TRBV12-3/TRBV12-4|TRBJ1-1
TGTGCCAGCAGTGACCAGGTGACGAACACTGAAGCTTTCTTT
CASSDQVTNTEAFF
>NA|many|TRBV18|TRBJ1-5
TGTGCCAGCTCACCAGGTCGGGAAGGACACCTTAATCAGCCCCAGCATTTT
CASSPGREGHLNQPQHF
>TRBD1|many|TRBV12-3/TRBV12-4|TRBJ1-2
TGTGCCAGCAGCCCGCAGGGACAGACAAACTATGGCTACACCTTC
CASSPQGQTNYGYTF
>NA|many|TRBV2|TRBJ1-5
TGTGCCAGCAGTGCTAGTCAGGGACTGCCCCAGCATTTT
CASSASQGLPQHF
>NA|many|TRBV7-8|TRBJ1-1
TGTGCCAGCAGCTTAGAAGTGTCGACGGCTGAAGCTTTCTTT
CASSLEVSTAEAFF
>NA|many|TRBV12-3/TRBV12-4|TRBJ1-2
TGTGCCAGCAGTTTAACAGGGACCTATGGCTACACCTTC
CASSLTGTYGYTF
>NA|many|TRBV7-9|TRBJ1-1
TGTGCCAGCAGCTCTGACAGGCGCTTTGAAGCTTTCTTT
CASSSDRRFEAFF